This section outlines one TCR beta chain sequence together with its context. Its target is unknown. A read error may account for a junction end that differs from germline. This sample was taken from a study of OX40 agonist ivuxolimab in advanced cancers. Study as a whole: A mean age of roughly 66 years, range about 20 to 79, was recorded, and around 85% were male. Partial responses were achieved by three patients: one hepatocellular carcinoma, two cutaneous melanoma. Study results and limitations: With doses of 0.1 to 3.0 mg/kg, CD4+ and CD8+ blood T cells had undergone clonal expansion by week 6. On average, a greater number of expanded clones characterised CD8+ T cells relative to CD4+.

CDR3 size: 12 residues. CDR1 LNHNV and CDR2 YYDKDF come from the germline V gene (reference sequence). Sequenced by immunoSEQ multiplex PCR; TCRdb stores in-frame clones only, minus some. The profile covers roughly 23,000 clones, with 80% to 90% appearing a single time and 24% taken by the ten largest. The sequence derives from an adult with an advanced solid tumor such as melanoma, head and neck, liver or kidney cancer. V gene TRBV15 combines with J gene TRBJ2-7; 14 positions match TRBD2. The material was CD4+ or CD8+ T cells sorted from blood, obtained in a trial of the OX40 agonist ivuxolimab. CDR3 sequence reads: CATSRGLAGADF. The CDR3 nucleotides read TGTGCCACCAGCAGGGGACTAGCGGGAGCGGACTTC.